What follows describes a single T cell receptor beta chain. The sample originates from a study of blood T cell repertoires in COVID-19. CDR1 and CDR2 from the germline V gene are MNHEY and SVGAGI. Germline trimming cut 2 bases from V and 8 bases from J; bases unmatched to any gene: 3. This CDR3 spans 15 amino acids. Produced via immunoSEQ multiplex PCR; TCRdb's table is partial and in-frame only. Counted here are about 160,000 clones, approximately 80% occurring once; the ten biggest clones make up about 8%. The sample consisted of PBMCs or T cells enriched from blood (not recorded which). The gene calls are TRBV6-5 and TRBJ1-6, with 10 bases lining up with TRBD1. The clonotype originates from a woman between 45 and 65 years old who had recovered from COVID-19. The CDR3 reads CASSYRTGGYSPLHF. CDR3 bases: TGTGCCAGCAGTTACCGGACAGGGGGTTATTCACCCCTCCACTTT.